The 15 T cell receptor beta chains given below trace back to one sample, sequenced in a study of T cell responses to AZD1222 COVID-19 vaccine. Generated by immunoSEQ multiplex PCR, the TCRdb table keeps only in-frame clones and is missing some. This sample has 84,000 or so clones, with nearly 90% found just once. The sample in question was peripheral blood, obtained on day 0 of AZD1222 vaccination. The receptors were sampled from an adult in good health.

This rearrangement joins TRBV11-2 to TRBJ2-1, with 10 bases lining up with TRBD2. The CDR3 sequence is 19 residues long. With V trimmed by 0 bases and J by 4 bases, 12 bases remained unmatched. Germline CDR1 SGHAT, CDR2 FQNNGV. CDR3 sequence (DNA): TGTGCCAGCAGCTTAGAAGCTAGCGGGAGCCCTTATACTTACAATGAGCAGTTCTTC. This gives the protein CASSLEASGSPYTYNEQFF.

CDR3 region: CASNIDRGRGGNTIYF. CDR3 nucleotides: TGTGCCAGCAATATAGACAGGGGGCGGGGTGGAAACACCATATATTTT. The chain joins TRBV6-6 to TRBJ1-3; 10 bases map to TRBD1. The CDR3 loop spans 16 amino acids. Germline V gene sequence: CDR1 MNHNY, CDR2 SVGAGI (reference sequence). V trimming: 7 bases; J trimming: 3 bases; junction bases outside the gene matches: 9.

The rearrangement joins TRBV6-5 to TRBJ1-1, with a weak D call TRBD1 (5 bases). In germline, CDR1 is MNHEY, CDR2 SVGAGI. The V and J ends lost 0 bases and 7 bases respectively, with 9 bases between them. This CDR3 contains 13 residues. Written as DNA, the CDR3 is TGTGCCAGCAGTTACTCGCGGGGGGATGAAGCTTTCTTT. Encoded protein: CASSYSRGDEAFF.

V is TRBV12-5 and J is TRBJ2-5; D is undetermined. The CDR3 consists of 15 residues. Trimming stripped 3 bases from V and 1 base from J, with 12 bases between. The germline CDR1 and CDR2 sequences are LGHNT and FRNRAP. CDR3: CASGFGVFSQETQYF. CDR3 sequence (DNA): TGTGCTAGTGGTTTCGGAGTGTTCTCCCAAGAGACCCAGTACTTC. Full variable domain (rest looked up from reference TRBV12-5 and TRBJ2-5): DARVTQTPRHKVTEMGQEVTMRCQPILGHNTVFWYRQTMMQGLELLAYFRNRAPLDDSGMPKDRFSAEMPDATLATLKIQPSEPRDSAVYFCASGFGVFSQETQYFGPGTRLLVL.

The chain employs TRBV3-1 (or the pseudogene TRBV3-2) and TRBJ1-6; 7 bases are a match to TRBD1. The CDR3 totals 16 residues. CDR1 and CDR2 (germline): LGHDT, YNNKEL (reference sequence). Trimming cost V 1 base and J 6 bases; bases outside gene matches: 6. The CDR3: CASSQVEGALNSPLHF. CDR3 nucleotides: TGTGCCAGCAGCCAAGTGGAGGGGGCGCTTAATTCACCCCTCCACTTT.

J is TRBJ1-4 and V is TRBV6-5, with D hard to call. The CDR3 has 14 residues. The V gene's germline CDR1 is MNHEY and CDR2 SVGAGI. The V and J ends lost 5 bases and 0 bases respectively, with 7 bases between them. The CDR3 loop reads CASSLTSTNEKLFF. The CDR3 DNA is TGTGCCAGCAGTCTGACCTCAACTAATGAAAAACTGTTTTTT.

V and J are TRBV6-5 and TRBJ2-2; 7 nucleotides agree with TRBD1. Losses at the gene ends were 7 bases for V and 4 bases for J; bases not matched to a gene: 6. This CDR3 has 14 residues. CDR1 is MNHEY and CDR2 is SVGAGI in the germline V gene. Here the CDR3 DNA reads TGTGCCAGCACCCCGGGACAGTTCACCGGGGAGCTGTTTTTT. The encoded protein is CASTPGQFTGELFF.

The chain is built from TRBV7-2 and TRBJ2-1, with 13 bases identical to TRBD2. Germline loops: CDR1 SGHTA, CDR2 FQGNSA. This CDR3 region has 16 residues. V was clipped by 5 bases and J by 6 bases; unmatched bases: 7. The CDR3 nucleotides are TGTGCCAGCAGCGCCCGGACTAGCGGGAGTGGCAATGAGCAGTTCTTC. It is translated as CASSARTSGSGNEQFF.

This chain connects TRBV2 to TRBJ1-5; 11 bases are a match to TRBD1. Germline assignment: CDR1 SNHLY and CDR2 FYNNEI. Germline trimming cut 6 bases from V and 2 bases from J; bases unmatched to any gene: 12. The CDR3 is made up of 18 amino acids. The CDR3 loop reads CASRRGQGVMGGNQPQHF. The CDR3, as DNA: TGTGCCAGCAGGCGGGGACAGGGGGTAATGGGAGGCAATCAGCCCCAGCATTTT.

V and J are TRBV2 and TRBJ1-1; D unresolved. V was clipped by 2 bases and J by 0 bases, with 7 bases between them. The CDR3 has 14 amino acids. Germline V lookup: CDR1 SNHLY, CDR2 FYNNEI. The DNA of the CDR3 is TGTGCCAGCAGTGAATCTGGTGTGAACACTGAAGCTTTCTTT. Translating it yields CASSESGVNTEAFF.

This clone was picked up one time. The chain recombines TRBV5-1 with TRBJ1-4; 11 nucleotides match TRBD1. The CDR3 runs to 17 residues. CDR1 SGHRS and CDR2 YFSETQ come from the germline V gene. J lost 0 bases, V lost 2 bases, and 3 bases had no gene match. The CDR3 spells CASSLWGQGATNEKLFF. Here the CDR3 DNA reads TGCGCCAGCAGCTTATGGGGACAGGGGGCAACTAATGAAAAACTGTTTTTT.

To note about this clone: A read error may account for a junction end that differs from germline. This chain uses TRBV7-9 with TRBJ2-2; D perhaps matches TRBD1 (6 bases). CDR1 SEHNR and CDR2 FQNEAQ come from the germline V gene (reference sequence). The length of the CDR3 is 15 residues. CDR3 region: CASSPKQGRTGELSF. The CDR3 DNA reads TGTGCCAGCAGCCCCAAACAGGGTCGCACCGGGGAGCTGTCTTTT.

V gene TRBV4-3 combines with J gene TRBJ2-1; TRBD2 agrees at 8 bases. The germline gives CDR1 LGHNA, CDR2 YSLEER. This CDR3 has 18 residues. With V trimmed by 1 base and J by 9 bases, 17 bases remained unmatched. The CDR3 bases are TGCGCCAGCAGCCAAGGGGGCTATCGGGAGGGAATTTCTGGTGAGCAGTTCTTC. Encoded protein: CASSQGGYREGISGEQFF.

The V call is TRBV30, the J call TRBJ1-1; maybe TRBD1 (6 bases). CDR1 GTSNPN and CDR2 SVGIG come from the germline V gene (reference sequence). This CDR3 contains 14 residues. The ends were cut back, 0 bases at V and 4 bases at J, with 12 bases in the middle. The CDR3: CAWSVGGLGTEAFF. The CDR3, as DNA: TGTGCCTGGAGTGTTGGGGGGCTGGGCACTGAAGCTTTCTTT.

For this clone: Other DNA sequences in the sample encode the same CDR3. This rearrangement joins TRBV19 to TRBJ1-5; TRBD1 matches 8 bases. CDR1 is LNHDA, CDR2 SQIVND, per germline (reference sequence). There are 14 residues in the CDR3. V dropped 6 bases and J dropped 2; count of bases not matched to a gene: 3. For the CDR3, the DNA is TGTGCCAGTAGCGGACAGGGAGGCAATCAGCCCCAGCATTTT. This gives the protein CASSGQGGNQPQHF.